What follows are 19 T cell receptor beta chains derived from one specimen sequenced in a study of Graves' ophthalmopathy and Graves' hyperthyroidism. The study amplified TCR beta CDR3 regions using RNA transcripts. Investigators did first-round RT-PCR with HTBI primers, then second-round multiplex PCR. One entry per CDR3 protein, called by TCRdb with MiXCR from the multiplex PCR reads. In the table there are about 740,000 distinct CDR3 sequences, around 40% of which are singletons. Sequences were obtained from peripheral blood. These receptors were collected from an adult man with Graves' ophthalmopathy.

The chain recombines TRBV4-3 with TRBJ2-5, with TRBD2 identical over 9 bases. J was trimmed by 4 bases and V by 2 bases; bases with no gene match: 5. CDR1 is LGHNA and CDR2 is YSLEER in the germline V gene. The CDR3 is made up of 15 amino acids. This chain's CDR3 is CASSQHPSGVETQYF. As DNA, the CDR3 is TGCGCCAGCAGCCAACACCCTAGCGGGGTAGAGACCCAGTACTTC.

There are a few counts of this clonotype. The V gene is TRBV12-3 or TRBV12-4, the J gene TRBJ2-7; D is possibly TRBD2 (6 bases). The CDR3 spans 14 residues. V gave up 2 bases and J gave up 2 bases, with 10 bases separating them. This CDR3 reads CASSLTRGTYEQYF. CDR3 DNA: TGTGCCAGCAGTTTAACGCGGGGAACCTACGAGCAGTACTTC.

This clonotype has only one observation. With a much larger clone just one base away, this may be a read error. DNA of the CDR3: TGTGCCAGTAACGCAGGGGTCGACCAGCCCCAGCATTTT. This encodes CASNAGVDQPQHF. The rearrangement links TRBV2 to TRBJ1-5, with a possible D match to TRBD1 (6 bases). The ends were cut back, 9 bases at V and 7 bases at J, with 16 bases in the middle. The CDR3 runs to 13 residues. Germline V gives CDR1 SNHLY, CDR2 FYNNEI.

This clonotype has a handful of counts. The chain joins TRBV9 to TRBJ1-2, with D possibly being TRBD1 (5 bases). The CDR3 has 15 residues. Germline assignment: CDR1 SGDLS and CDR2 YYNGEE. Trimming removed 5 bases at V and 2 bases at J, with 16 bases between. The CDR3: CASSLSGPGNYGYTF. CDR3 DNA sequence: TGTGCCAGCAGTTTATCGGGGCCTGGGAACTATGGCTACACCTTC.

The gene calls are TRBV11-1 and TRBJ2-3, with D possibly being TRBD1 or TRBD2 (5 bases each). Germline CDR1 is SGHAT and CDR2 is FQDESV (reference sequence). This CDR3 has 16 residues. V lost 6 bases to trimming and J lost 5 bases, with 21 bases between them. The CDR3 region has the DNA TGTGCCAGCAGACCCCCCGGGGCTTTACGACAAGATACGCAGTATTTT. Translated: CASRPPGALRQDTQYF.

In this sample, this clonotype turned up a few times. This chain uses TRBV14 with TRBJ2-7; D uncertain. The CDR3 extends over 14 amino acids. Trimming removed 4 bases at V and 0 bases at J, with 10 bases between. Germline V gene lookup returns CDR1 SGHDN and CDR2 FVKESK. CDR3 sequence: CASSPRPGSYEQYF. For the CDR3, the DNA is TGTGCCAGCAGCCCCCGGCCGGGCTCCTACGAGCAGTACTTC.

The rearrangement links TRBV3-1 to TRBJ1-2; tentatively, D is TRBD1 (5 bases). This CDR3 has 12 residues. From germline, CDR1 is LGHDT and CDR2 YNNKEL (reference sequence). The ends were cut back, 4 bases at V and 8 bases at J, with 11 bases in the middle. This CDR3 is CASSRPGIGYTF. The CDR3 DNA reads TGTGCCAGCAGCCGGCCAGGGATCGGCTACACCTTC.

This clonotype has only a few counts. The chain links TRBV20-1 to TRBJ1-4, with 7 bases lining up with TRBD1. Trimming cost V 6 bases and J 8 bases; bases outside gene matches: 12. Germline CDR1 is DFQATT and CDR2 is SNEGSKA (reference sequence). The CDR3 contains 14 residues. For the CDR3, the DNA is TGCAGTGCCCACCGCCCAGACAGGGCGGAAAAACTGTTTTTT. Translated: CSAHRPDRAEKLFF.

This clonotype was recorded a few times. The chain is built from TRBV20-1 and TRBJ1-1; D is uncertain. Trimming cost V 6 bases and J 2 bases, with 19 bases left between them. The CDR3 extends over 15 amino acids. The germline gives CDR1 DFQATT, CDR2 SNEGSKA (reference sequence). This CDR3 is CSAPENTRPNTEAFF. CDR3 nucleotide sequence: TGCAGTGCCCCAGAAAATACTCGCCCTAACACTGAAGCTTTCTTT.

In regard to this clonotype: The junction departs from the called germline gene at one end, perhaps through a read error. CDR3 loop: CSVPSWGGRGQYKEQFF. CDR3 coding DNA: TGCAGCGTTCCCAGCTGGGGGGGGCGGGGACAATACAAGGAGCAGTTCTTC. The J gene is TRBJ2-1, the V gene TRBV29-1; D is perhaps TRBD2 (7 bases). This CDR3 spans 17 amino acids. CDR1 SQVTM and CDR2 ANQGSEA come from the germline V gene.

This clonotype was recorded a few times. The chain has TRBV25-1 and TRBJ1-2; D remains ambiguous. This CDR3 has 14 residues. Germline CDR1 MGHDK, CDR2 SYGVNS. The V gene lost 3 bases and the J gene lost 8 bases, with 16 bases spanning the gap. DNA of the CDR3: TGTGCCAGCAGTGATAGTGCCGGGGAGGGAGGCTACACCTTC. Protein: CASSDSAGEGGYTF.

The V and J genes are TRBV7-3 and TRBJ2-5, with TRBD2 identical over 8 bases. The CDR3 consists of 18 residues. The germline CDR1 and CDR2 sequences are SGHTA and FQGTGA. V shed 2 bases and J 0 bases; nucleotides not matched to a gene: 11. CDR3 nucleotide sequence: TGTGCCAGCAGCTTAGAGGGCGGTTCTAGCGGGTACCAAGAGACCCAGTACTTC. Translation gives CASSLEGGSSGYQETQYF.

The gene calls are TRBV24-1 and TRBJ2-5; 7 nucleotides align to TRBD1. The CDR3 covers 14 residues. The V and J ends lost 9 bases and 5 bases, in that order; junction bases with no gene match: 11. Looked up from germline, CDR1 is KGHDR and CDR2 is SFDVKD. This CDR3 is CATELIGGVETQYF. CDR3 bases: TGTGCCACCGAACTGATAGGGGGCGTCGAGACCCAGTACTTC.

The table lists this clonotype with a few counts. The gene calls are TRBV7-9 and TRBJ2-2, with 11 bases matching TRBD1. The CDR3 extends over 18 amino acids. Germline V gives CDR1 SEHNR, CDR2 FQNEAQ (reference sequence). Trimming took 4 bases from V and 5 from J; bases not matched to a gene: 12. The CDR3 bases are TGTGCCAGCAGCTCCCAGAGATCTGGGACAGGGGGAACCGGGGAGCTGTTTTTT. Translated, it gives CASSSQRSGTGGTGELFF.

To note about this clonotype: The missing conserved phenylalanine or tryptophan at the end of this CDR3 makes a read error likely. The limits of the CDR3 on the DNA are not certain, so only TCRdb's listed CDR3 is given. The rearrangement links TRBV7-9 to TRBJ2-2; TRBD1 was called by the table and not checked on the DNA. The V gene's germline CDR1 is SEHNR and CDR2 FQNEAQ (reference sequence). The CDR3 totals 15 residues, both ends included. CDR3 sequence reads: CASSLGGPGPEPRIS.

This chain links TRBV10-3 with TRBJ1-6; no reliable D call. The length of the CDR3 is 17 residues. Germline CDR1 and CDR2: ENHRY and SYGVKD. V gave up 10 bases and J gave up 6 bases, with 25 bases separating them. CDR3 loop: CATSGTVAGEANSPLHF. CDR3 sequence (DNA): TGTGCCACCAGCGGCACAGTTGCGGGAGAGGCTAATTCACCCCTCCACTTT.

This rearrangement joins TRBV11-1 to TRBJ2-5; no firm D call. With 2 bases removed from V and 2 bases from J, the gap between germline ends came to 12 bases. This CDR3 comprises 15 residues. Germline assignment: CDR1 SGHAT and CDR2 FQDESV (reference sequence). CDR3 DNA sequence: TGTGCCAGCAGCTTACCCTTGGGGAAACAAGAGACCCAGTACTTC. Amino acid sequence: CASSLPLGKQETQYF.

About this clonotype itself: Its ends do not fully match the called genes, so a read error is possible. The V gene is TRBV5-4, the J gene TRBJ2-7; 11 positions match TRBD2. The V gene's germline CDR1 is SGHNT and CDR2 YYREEE (reference sequence). This CDR3 has 17 residues. The CDR3 DNA reads TGCGCCAGCAGCCAAGATACCCGACTAGCGGGACCCGGCGAGCAGTACTTC. It yields the protein CASSQDTRLAGPGEQYF.

This clonotype was counted a few times. The rearrangement joins TRBV5-1 to TRBJ2-7; TRBD1 aligns across 8 bases. This CDR3 has 13 amino acids. Trimming took 7 bases from V and 3 from J; bases not matched to a gene: 6. CDR1 and CDR2 from the germline V gene are SGHRS and YFSETQ. DNA for the CDR3: TGCGCCAGCGGGGAGACAGGGGACTACGAGCAGTACTTC. It specifies CASGETGDYEQYF.